What follows are 9 T cell receptor beta chains derived from one specimen sequenced in a study of OX40 agonist ivuxolimab in advanced cancers. Measured with immunoSEQ multiplex PCR; TCRdb has only the in-frame clones, and not every one. The sample carries 40,000 to 55,000 clones, 80% to 90% recorded once. The sequencing used CD4+ or CD8+ T cells sorted from blood, collected in a trial of the OX40 agonist ivuxolimab. These receptors came from an adult with an advanced solid tumor such as melanoma, head and neck, liver or kidney cancer.

The chain uses TRBV27 and TRBJ2-7, with 8 bases that match TRBD1. Germline V gene lookup returns CDR1 MNHEY and CDR2 SMNVEV (reference sequence). This CDR3 spans 15 amino acids. V shed 3 bases and J 1 base; nucleotides not matched to a gene: 5. The DNA of the CDR3 is TGTGCCAGCAGTTTTCGCTGGGACAGGTCCTACGAGCAGTACTTC. Encoded protein: CASSFRWDRSYEQYF.

The J gene is TRBJ2-2, the V gene TRBV7-9, with D perhaps matching TRBD1 or TRBD2 (6 bases each). Trimming took 2 bases from V and 2 from J, leaving 12 bases between them. The germline V gene has CDR1 SEHNR and CDR2 FQNEAQ (reference sequence). The CDR3 spans 16 residues. The CDR3 nucleotides are TGTGCCAGCAGCTTACTTGGGGGGCCCAACACCGGGGAGCTGTTTTTT. Amino acid sequence: CASSLLGGPNTGELFF.

V is TRBV30 and J is TRBJ1-5, with TRBD1 matching over 8 bases. The CDR3 has 14 residues. Germline CDR1 reads GTSNPN; CDR2 reads SVGIG (reference sequence). Germline trimming cut 5 bases from V and 3 bases from J; bases unmatched to any gene: 6. CDR3 residues: CAWSGTGTNQPQHF. The CDR3 DNA sequence: TGTGCCTGGTCCGGGACAGGCACCAATCAGCCCCAGCATTTT. Combining the CDR3 with reference TRBV30 and TRBJ1-5 gives the whole variable domain SQTIHQWPATLVQPVGSPLSLECTVEGTSNPNLYWYRQAAGRGLQLLFYSVGIGQISSEVPQNLSASRPQDRQFILSSKKLLLSDSGFYLCAWSGTGTNQPQHFGDGTRLSIL.

The V call is TRBV11-2, the J call TRBJ2-5; 7 bases are shared with TRBD1. Trimming cost V 4 bases and J 7 bases; bases outside gene matches: 12. In germline, CDR1 is SGHAT, CDR2 FQNNGV. The length of the CDR3 is 15 residues. The CDR3 nucleotides are TGTGCCAGCAGCTCCGGAGACAGGGCCCTGGGGACCCAGTACTTC. Translated: CASSSGDRALGTQYF.

This clone was counted a single time. The rearrangement joins TRBV19 to TRBJ2-1; 14 bases fit TRBD2. This CDR3 spans 18 amino acids. V trimming: 1 base; J trimming: 0 bases; junction bases outside the gene matches: 2. The germline V gene has CDR1 LNHDA and CDR2 SQIVND (reference sequence). The CDR3: CASSIGTSGGSSYNEQFF. The CDR3 DNA reads as TGTGCCAGTAGTATAGGGACTAGCGGGGGGTCCTCCTACAATGAGCAGTTCTTC.

The rearrangement uses TRBV6-5 and TRBJ2-7; 8 bases line up with TRBD2. This CDR3 has 14 residues. Trimming removed 2 bases from V and 2 bases from J; junction bases left unmatched: 2. CDR1 is MNHEY and CDR2 is SVGAGI in the germline V gene. In nucleotides, the CDR3 is TGTGCCAGCAGTTACACGGGGGGGGCCTACGAGCAGTACTTC. Amino acid sequence: CASSYTGGAYEQYF.

This clone was seen only a few times. J is TRBJ2-2 and V is TRBV4-2, with 9 bases aligning to TRBD1. With 2 bases clipped from V and 6 bases from J, the junction kept 4 bases outside the gene matches. The germline CDR1 and CDR2 sequences are LGHNA and YNFKEQ. The CDR3 length is 15 residues. The CDR3 region is CASSQSGQGAGELFF. For the CDR3, the DNA is TGTGCCAGCAGCCAATCGGGACAGGGAGCCGGGGAGCTGTTTTTT.

The chain employs TRBV28 and TRBJ2-1, with TRBD2 matching over 9 bases. The trim removed 6 bases at V and 7 bases at J, leaving 16 bases unmatched. CDR1 is MDHEN and CDR2 is SYDVKM in the germline V gene. The CDR3 consists of 17 residues. The CDR3 DNA is TGTGCCAGCAGGCAAGATCCGAGACTAGCGGAGCGTAATGAGCAGTTCTTC. Translation gives CASRQDPRLAERNEQFF.

This chain joins TRBV7-3 and TRBJ2-3, with D possibly being TRBD1 (5 bases). Germline loops: CDR1 SGHTA, CDR2 FQGTGA. This CDR3 is 13 amino acids long. The V end lost 4 bases, the J end lost 6 bases, and 11 bases lay between the germline ends. The CDR3 here is CASSSRVWDTQYF. CDR3 DNA: TGTGCCAGCAGCTCCAGGGTTTGGGATACGCAGTATTTT.